This T cell receptor (beta chain) is drawn from a study of OX40 agonist ivuxolimab in advanced cancers. Samples of blood were obtained at baseline, on cycle 4 day 1, and on cycle 7 day 1. Looked up from germline, CDR1 is LNHNV and CDR2 is YYDKDF (reference sequence). Trimming stripped 5 bases from V and 1 base from J, with 14 bases between. The CDR3 consists of 15 residues. Comments on this clone: Its specificity is not known.

Sequencing was performed with immunoSEQ multiplex PCR; in TCRdb, only in-frame clones are kept and a portion is missing. The profile shows tens of thousands of clones, approximately 84% of them singletons. Study observations and caveats: At 0.1 to 3.0 mg/kg, CD4+ and CD8+ blood T cells expanded clonally by week 6.

This specimen consisted of CD4+ or CD8+ T cells sorted from blood, obtained in a trial of the OX40 agonist ivuxolimab. This chain connects TRBV15 to TRBJ1-2, with D tentatively TRBD1 (5 bases). The receptor comes from an adult with an advanced solid tumor such as melanoma, head and neck, liver or kidney cancer. The CDR3 is CATSYKTVINYGYTF. The CDR3 coding sequence is TGTGCCACCAGCTACAAGACAGTCATTAACTATGGCTACACCTTC.